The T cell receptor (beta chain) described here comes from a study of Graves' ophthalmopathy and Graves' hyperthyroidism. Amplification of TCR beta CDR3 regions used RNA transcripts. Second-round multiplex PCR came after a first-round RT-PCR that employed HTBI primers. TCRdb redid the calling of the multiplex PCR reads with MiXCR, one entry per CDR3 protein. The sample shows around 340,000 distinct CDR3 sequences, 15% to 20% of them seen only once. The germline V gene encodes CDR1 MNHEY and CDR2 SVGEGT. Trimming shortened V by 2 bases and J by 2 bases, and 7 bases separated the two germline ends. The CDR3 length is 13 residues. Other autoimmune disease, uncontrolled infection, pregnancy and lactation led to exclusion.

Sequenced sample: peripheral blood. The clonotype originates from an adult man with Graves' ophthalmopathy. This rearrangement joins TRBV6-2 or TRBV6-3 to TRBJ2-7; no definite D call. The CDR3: CASSYKTTYEQYF. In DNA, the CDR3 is TGTGCCAGCAGTTACAAGACCACCTACGAGCAGTACTTC.